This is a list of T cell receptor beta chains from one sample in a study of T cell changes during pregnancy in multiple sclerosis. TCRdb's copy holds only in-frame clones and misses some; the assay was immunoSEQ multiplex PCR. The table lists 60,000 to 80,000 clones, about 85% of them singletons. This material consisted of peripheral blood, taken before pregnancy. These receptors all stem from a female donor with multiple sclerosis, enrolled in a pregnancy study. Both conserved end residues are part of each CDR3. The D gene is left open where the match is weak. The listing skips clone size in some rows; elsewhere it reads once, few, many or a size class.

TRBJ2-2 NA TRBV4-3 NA CASSQDVTSRGELFF TGCGCCAGCAGCCAAGATGTAACTAGTAGGGGGGAGCTGTTTTTT
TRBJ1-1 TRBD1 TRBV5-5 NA CASSWGGQGYTEAFF TGTGCCAGCAGCTGGGGAGGACAGGGGTACACTGAAGCTTTCTTT
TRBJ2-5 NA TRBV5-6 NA CASSPPVIQETQYF TGTGCCAGCAGCCCTCCGGTCATCCAAGAGACCCAGTACTTC
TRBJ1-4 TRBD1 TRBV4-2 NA CASSPGQTNEKLFF TGTGCCAGCAGCCCGGGACAGACAAATGAAAAACTGTTTTTT
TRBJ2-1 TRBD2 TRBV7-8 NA CASMTSPSYNEQFF TGTGCCAGCATGACTAGCCCCTCCTACAATGAGCAGTTCTTC
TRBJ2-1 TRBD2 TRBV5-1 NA CASSSGTSGRGYYNEQFF TGCGCCAGCAGCTCGGGGACTAGCGGGAGAGGATATTACAATGAGCAGTTCTTC
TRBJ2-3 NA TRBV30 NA CAWTPGTDTQYF TGTGCCTGGACGCCCGGGACAGATACGCAGTATTTT
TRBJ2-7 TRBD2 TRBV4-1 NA CASSPIGTSRAYEQYF TGCGCCAGCAGCCCTATCGGGACTAGTAGGGCCTACGAGCAGTACTTC
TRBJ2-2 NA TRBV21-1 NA CASTPGHENTGELFF TGTGCCAGCACCCCGGGACACGAGAACACCGGGGAGCTGTTTTTT
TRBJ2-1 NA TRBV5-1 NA CASSLAFTNTGYNEQFF TGCGCCAGCAGCTTGGCCTTTACGAATACGGGTTACAATGAGCAGTTCTTC
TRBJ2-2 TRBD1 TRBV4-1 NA CASSQDVWQGVAGELFF TGCGCCAGCAGCCAAGATGTTTGGCAGGGGGTCGCCGGGGAGCTGTTTTTT
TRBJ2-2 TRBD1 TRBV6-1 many CASVRTGNTGELFF TGTGCCAGCGTGAGGACAGGGAACACCGGGGAGCTGTTTTTT
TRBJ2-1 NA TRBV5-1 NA CASSLERNEQFF TGCGCCAGCAGCTTGGAGCGGAATGAGCAGTTCTTC
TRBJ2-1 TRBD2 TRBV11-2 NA CASSLISGREGEQFF TGTGCCAGCAGCTTAATCAGCGGGAGGGAAGGCGAGCAGTTCTTC
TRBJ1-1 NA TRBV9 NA CASSVAGRTPNTEASF TGTGCCAGCAGCGTAGCTGGAAGGACACCGAACACTGAAGCTTCCTTT
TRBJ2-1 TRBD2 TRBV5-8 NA CASTKYGGTYNEQFF TGTGCCAGCACTAAATACGGGGGGACCTACAATGAGCAGTTCTTC
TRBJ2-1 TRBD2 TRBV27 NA CASSSLAGDNEQFF TGTGCCAGCAGTTCACTAGCGGGAGACAATGAGCAGTTCTTC
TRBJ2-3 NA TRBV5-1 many CASSLWYGGSTDTQYF TGCGCCAGCAGCTTGTGGTACGGAGGTAGCACAGATACGCAGTATTTT
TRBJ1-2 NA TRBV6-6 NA CASSPVAAPGSGYTF TGTGCCAGCAGTCCGGTAGCAGCCCCCGGGTCGGGCTACACCTTC
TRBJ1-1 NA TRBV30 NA CAWKPGSPLGNTEAFF TGTGCCTGGAAACCAGGATCCCCCTTAGGGAACACTGAAGCTTTCTTT
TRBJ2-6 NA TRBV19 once CASSIRQAGANVLTF TGTGCCAGTAGTATAAGACAGGCTGGGGCCAACGTCCTGACTTTC
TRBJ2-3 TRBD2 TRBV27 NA CASSPTPWRGGSTDTQYF TGTGCCAGCAGTCCAACCCCTTGGCGGGGGGGCTCCACAGATACGCAGTATTTT
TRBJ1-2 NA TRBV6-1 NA CASSVRVGNYGYTF TGTGCCAGCAGTGTGAGGGTGGGTAACTATGGCTACACCTTC
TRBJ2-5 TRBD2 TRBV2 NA CASSSGTSGSRETQYF TGTGCCAGCAGTTCAGGGACTAGCGGGAGTCGGGAGACCCAGTACTTC
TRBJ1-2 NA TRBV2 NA CASSERGGGILDGYTF TGTGCCAGCAGTGAAAGGGGCGGGGGGATTTTGGATGGCTACACCTTC
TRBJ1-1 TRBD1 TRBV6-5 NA CASSPGTGLAAFF TGTGCCAGCAGTCCGGGGACAGGGCTAGCAGCTTTCTTT
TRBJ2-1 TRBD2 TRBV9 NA CASSDGQRGGYEQFF TGTGCCAGCAGCGATGGACAGCGCGGGGGGTATGAGCAGTTCTTC
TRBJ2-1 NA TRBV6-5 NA CASSLQAGNEQFF TGTGCCAGCAGTTTACAGGCAGGCAATGAGCAGTTCTTC
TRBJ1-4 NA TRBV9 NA CASSPRFGEGGEKLFF NA
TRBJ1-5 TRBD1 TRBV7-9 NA CASSASTGVSNQPQHF TGTGCCAGCAGCGCGTCCACAGGGGTTAGCAATCAGCCCCAGCATTTT
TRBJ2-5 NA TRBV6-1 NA CASSEYGAETQYF TGTGCCAGCAGTGAATATGGGGCAGAGACCCAGTACTTC
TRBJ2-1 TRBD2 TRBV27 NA CASSLARLVGTSGVLGEQFF TGTGCCAGCAGTTTAGCTCGATTGGTAGGGACTAGCGGGGTCCTAGGGGAGCAGTTCTTC
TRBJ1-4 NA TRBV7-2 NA CASSLGTVATNEKLFF TGTGCCAGCAGCTTAGGGACAGTTGCAACTAATGAAAAACTGTTTTTT
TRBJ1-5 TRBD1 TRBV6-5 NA CASSGQVGQPQHF TGTGCCAGCAGTGGACAGGTCGGACAGCCCCAGCATTTT
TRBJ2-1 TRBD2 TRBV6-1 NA CASSDTSAGGYNEQFF TGTGCCAGCAGTGATACGTCAGCGGGGGGCTACAATGAGCAGTTCTTC
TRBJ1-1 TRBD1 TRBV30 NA CAWSYRGNTEAFF TGTGCCTGGAGTTACAGGGGGAACACTGAAGCTTTCTTT